This T cell receptor beta chain was identified in a study of blood T cell repertoires in COVID-19. Study-level information: T cells, B-cell-depleted T cells, or PBMCs supplied cDNA or gDNA.

Per the study methods: Estimated nucleated cell counts came from reference gene primer amplification. Repertoires were generated with immunoSEQ multiplex PCR, while TCRdb's copy carries only in-frame clones and drops some. Clone size and the V and J calls come from that table; the DNA yielded D and trimming. The table records fewer than 250,000 clones, around nine tenths of them present only once. A remark on this clone: Other DNA sequences from this sample encode an identical CDR3 as well.

Germline V gene lookup returns CDR1 SQVTM and CDR2 ANQGSEA. The V gene end was trimmed by 6 bases and the J gene end by 5 bases; junction bases not matched to a gene: 7. The length of the CDR3 is 14 residues. The chain is built from TRBV29-1 and TRBJ1-1, with 12 bases lining up with TRBD1. The clonotype comes from a middle-aged man with acute or convalescent COVID-19. Input material: peripheral blood. The CDR3 here is CSVPGQGAGTEAFF. CDR3 nucleotide sequence: TGCAGCGTCCCGGGACAGGGGGCGGGAACTGAAGCTTTCTTT.